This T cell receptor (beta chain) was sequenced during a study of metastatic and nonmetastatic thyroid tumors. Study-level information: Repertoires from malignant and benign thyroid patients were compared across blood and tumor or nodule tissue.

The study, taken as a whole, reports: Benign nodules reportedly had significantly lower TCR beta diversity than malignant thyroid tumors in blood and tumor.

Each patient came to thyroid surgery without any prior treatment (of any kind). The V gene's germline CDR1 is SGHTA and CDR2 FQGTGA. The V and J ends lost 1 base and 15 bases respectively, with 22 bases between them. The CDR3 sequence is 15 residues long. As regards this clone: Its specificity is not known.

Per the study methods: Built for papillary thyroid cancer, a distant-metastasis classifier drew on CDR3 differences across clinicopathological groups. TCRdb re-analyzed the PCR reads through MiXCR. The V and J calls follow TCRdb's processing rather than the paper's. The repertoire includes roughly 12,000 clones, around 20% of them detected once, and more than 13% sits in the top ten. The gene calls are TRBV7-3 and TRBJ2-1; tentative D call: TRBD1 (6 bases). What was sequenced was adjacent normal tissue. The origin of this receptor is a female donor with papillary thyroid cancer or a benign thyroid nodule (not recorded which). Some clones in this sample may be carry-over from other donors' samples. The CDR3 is CASSLNPSDRTSWFF. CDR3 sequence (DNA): TGTGCCAGCAGCTTAAACCCCTCCGACAGGACCTCTTGGTTCTTC.